This passage covers 26 T cell receptor beta chains from one sample sequenced in a study of cytomegalovirus exposure and HLA in healthy donors. Primers included in the PCR were 60 Vbeta and 13 Jbeta primers. TCRdb keeps only in-frame clones here, not all; method: immunoSEQ multiplex PCR. The sample carries tens of thousands of clones, around 8% recorded once. Sequencing was done on a sample of PBMCs. The receptor source for this set is a man over 45 in good health and CMV-seronegative.

This clone occurred a few times. This rearrangement joins TRBV7-9 to TRBJ2-7; maybe TRBD2 (5 bases). Trimming left V 3 bases short and J 2 bases short, with 14 bases between. Germline V gene lookup returns CDR1 SEHNR and CDR2 FQNEAQ (reference sequence). There are 15 residues in the CDR3. The CDR3: CASSLIPGSTYEQYF. DNA of the CDR3: TGTGCCAGCAGCTTGATCCCGGGATCTACCTACGAGCAGTACTTC.

The chain employs TRBV28 and TRBJ1-5; D gene unclear. V was cut by 3 bases and J by 2 bases, with 8 bases left in between. The germline CDR1 and CDR2 sequences are MDHEN and SYDVKM. The CDR3 runs 14 residues. DNA for the CDR3: TGTGCCAGCAGTTTCGGTATCGGCAATCAGCCCCAGCATTTT. Amino acids: CASSFGIGNQPQHF.

This clone was counted only a few times. The V and J genes are TRBV5-4 and TRBJ2-7; TRBD1 matches 11 bases. The CDR3 covers 16 residues. Germline V gives CDR1 SGHNT, CDR2 YYREEE (reference sequence). J gave up 9 bases and V 5 bases, and 16 bases lay outside the gene matches. The CDR3 DNA sequence: TGTGCCAGCAGAATTCGCCCGGGACAGGGGGTCGACGCGCAGTACTTC. Translating it yields CASRIRPGQGVDAQYF.

This clone occurred a few times. This chain uses TRBV19 with TRBJ2-1; 8 bases are a match to TRBD2. The CDR3 has 15 amino acids. The ends lost 6 bases at V and 2 bases at J; junction bases unmatched: 6. Germline assignment: CDR1 LNHDA and CDR2 SQIVND (reference sequence). CDR3 sequence: CASSPSGSPYNEQFF. DNA of the CDR3: TGTGCCAGTAGCCCCAGCGGGAGTCCCTACAATGAGCAGTTCTTC.

The chain has TRBV2 and TRBJ2-1, with TRBD2 as a possible D gene (6 bases). The CDR3 covers 17 residues. Trimming left V 1 base short and J 0 bases short, with 13 bases between. CDR1 is SNHLY and CDR2 is FYNNEI in the germline V gene. CDR3 in amino acids: CASSEEGGASSYNEQFF. CDR3 DNA: TGTGCCAGCAGTGAAGAGGGCGGGGCCAGCTCCTACAATGAGCAGTTCTTC.

A few counts support this clone. V and J are TRBV25-1 and TRBJ1-6; weak D call: TRBD1 (6 bases). The CDR3 length is 14 residues. Per the germline V gene, CDR1 is MGHDK and CDR2 is SYGVNS. Trimming took 4 bases from V and 6 from J, leaving 10 bases between them. The CDR3 DNA sequence: TGTGCCAGCAGTGGAGCAGGGGCTAATTCACCCCTCCACTTT. This sequence encodes CASSGAGANSPLHF.

This clone was counted a few times. The V call is TRBV5-1, the J call TRBJ2-5; TRBD2 is a possible D gene (5 bases). Trimming took 1 base from V and 5 from J, leaving 12 bases between them. This CDR3 comprises 14 residues. Germline V gives CDR1 SGHRS, CDR2 YFSETQ. CDR3 protein: CASSLLPSGETQYF. The CDR3 bases are TGCGCCAGCAGCTTGTTACCATCGGGGGAGACCCAGTACTTC.

The chain uses TRBV29-1 and TRBJ1-1, with D maybe TRBD1 (5 bases). Germline values: CDR1 SQVTM, CDR2 ANQGSEA. The ends were cut back, 0 bases at V and 2 bases at J, with 19 bases in the middle. This CDR3 is 17 amino acids long. CDR3 in DNA: TGCAGCGTTGAAGAGATGTTGACAGACCCCTTCAACACTGAAGCTTTCTTT. The encoded protein is CSVEEMLTDPFNTEAFF.

The J gene is TRBJ2-1, the V gene TRBV7-9; 13 positions match TRBD2. Germline CDR1 is SEHNR and CDR2 is FQNEAQ (reference sequence). The CDR3 spans 15 residues. Unmatched junction bases numbered 3, after V lost 2 bases and J lost 8 bases. CDR3: CASSLFGLAGDEQFF. The CDR3 DNA follows: TGTGCCAGCAGCTTATTCGGACTAGCGGGGGATGAGCAGTTCTTC.

The chain recombines TRBV6-1 with TRBJ2-7; a weak D match, TRBD1 (6 bases). This CDR3 is 14 amino acids long. The V gene lost 4 bases and the J gene lost 3 bases, with 13 bases spanning the gap. CDR1 MNHNS and CDR2 SASEGT come from the germline V gene. The CDR3, as DNA: TGTGCCAGCAGTGCTCTTCCGGACAGCTACGAGCAGTACTTC. Its translation: CASSALPDSYEQYF.

This clone was observed a few times. The rearrangement joins TRBV27 to TRBJ2-3; no clear D. The V end was cut by 7 bases, the J end by 10 bases, with 3 bases between. Germline V gene data show CDR1 as MNHEY and CDR2 as SMNVEV (reference sequence). The length of the CDR3 is 8 residues. The DNA of the CDR3 is TGTGCCAGCACCGCGCAGTATTTT. Translated, it gives CASTAQYF.

This clone is classed as medium-sized. This chain connects TRBV30 to TRBJ1-1, with a weak D call TRBD1 (6 bases). The CDR3 contains 13 residues. V was trimmed by 7 bases and J by 5 bases, leaving 17 bases between them. Germline V gives CDR1 GTSNPN, CDR2 SVGIG (reference sequence). The CDR3 loop is CAFIGGRGTEAFF. The CDR3 DNA is TGTGCCTTTATCGGGGGGCGAGGGACTGAAGCTTTCTTT.

V usage is TRBV4-1 and J usage is TRBJ1-5; tentatively, D is TRBD1 (5 bases). The V end was cut by 3 bases, the J end by 10 bases, with 16 bases between. CDR1 is MGHRA, CDR2 YSYEKL, per germline. The CDR3 consists of 14 residues. CDR3 coding DNA: TGCGCCAGCAGCCAGGATCCCGGGGACTCCCCCCAGCATTTT. Its translation is CASSQDPGDSPQHF.

This clone turned up a few times. The chain employs TRBV9 and TRBJ1-6; TRBD1 might be the D (5 bases). Between the trimmed V and J ends, which lost 7 bases and 7 bases, there was a span of 24 bases. The CDR3 is made up of 17 amino acids. Looked up from germline, CDR1 is SGDLS and CDR2 is YYNGEE. This CDR3 is CASEKGDYQGGNSPLHF. The CDR3 DNA sequence: TGTGCCAGCGAGAAAGGGGACTACCAAGGTGGGAATTCACCCCTCCACTTT.

The V call is TRBV28, the J call TRBJ2-7, with 9 bases aligning to TRBD2. The germline CDR1 and CDR2 sequences are MDHEN and SYDVKM. Germline trimming cut 2 bases from V and 3 bases from J; bases unmatched to any gene: 5. The CDR3 length is 15 residues. The CDR3 nucleotides read TGTGCCAGCAGTTTAGTTCTAGCGGGAATCTACGAGCAGTACTTC. Protein product: CASSLVLAGIYEQYF.

V gene TRBV19 combines with J gene TRBJ1-5, with D possibly being TRBD1 (5 bases). The CDR3 is 16 amino acids. V shed 7 bases and J shed 7 bases, with 23 bases lying between them. Per germline, CDR1 LNHDA and CDR2 SQIVND (reference sequence). CDR3 nucleotides: TGTGCCAGTAACCCGTTAACAGGAAAAATGGAACAGCCCCAGCATTTT. Residues: CASNPLTGKMEQPQHF.

This clone was detected only a few times. The gene calls are TRBV25-1 and TRBJ1-2, with TRBD1 matching 7 bases. The germline gives CDR1 MGHDK, CDR2 SYGVNS. With 7 bases clipped from V and 7 bases from J, the junction kept 9 bases outside the gene matches. The CDR3 consists of 13 residues. DNA for the CDR3: TGTGCCAGCACCCACGACAGGGACGGTGGCTACACCTTC. It yields the protein CASTHDRDGGYTF.

With respect to this clone: Other DNA sequences in this sample translate to the same CDR3. The CDR3 reads CASSSPTRDSYGYTF. DNA of the CDR3: TGTGCCAGCAGTTCACCAACCCGAGACAGCTATGGCTACACCTTC. J is TRBJ1-2 and V is TRBV28, with D possibly TRBD1 on 5 matching bases. This CDR3 comprises 15 residues. Trimming removed 4 bases at V and 4 bases at J, with 16 bases between. The germline gives CDR1 MDHEN, CDR2 SYDVKM.

This chain uses TRBV28 with TRBJ2-6, with TRBD2 as a possible D gene (7 bases). The CDR3 covers 16 residues. In germline, CDR1 is MDHEN, CDR2 SYDVKM. The V end was cut by 9 bases, the J end by 3 bases, with 18 bases between. The CDR3 DNA sequence: TGTGCCAGTACGAGCAGGGGAGGGTATGGGGCCAACGTCCTGACTTTC. It translates to CASTSRGGYGANVLTF.

CDR3 protein: CASSPPGGLPSGQQYF. The CDR3 DNA reads TGTGCCAGCTCACCACCGGGAGGCCTGCCGAGCGGTCAGCAGTACTTC. The rearrangement links TRBV18 to TRBJ2-7, with a possible D match to TRBD2 (6 bases). The CDR3 length is 16 residues. Germline V gene sequence: CDR1 KGHSH, CDR2 LQKENI. Between the trimmed V and J ends, which lost 0 bases and 8 bases, there was a span of 20 bases.

This chain connects TRBV5-8 to TRBJ1-5; 7 bases map to TRBD1. This CDR3 has 14 amino acids. The germline CDR1 and CDR2 sequences are SGHTS and YDEGEE. V lost 9 bases to trimming and J lost 2 bases; unmatched junction nucleotides: 8. This CDR3 reads CATQGVMGNQPQHF. The CDR3 DNA is TGTGCCACCCAGGGGGTGATGGGCAATCAGCCCCAGCATTTT.

The chain carries TRBV7-8 and TRBJ2-5, with 9 bases fitting TRBD2. V was pared by 1 base and J by 5 bases, with 8 bases of the junction left unmatched. This CDR3 is built from 16 residues. CDR1 SGHVS and CDR2 FQNEAQ come from the germline V gene. Written as DNA, the CDR3 is TGTGCCAGCAGCTTAGATGGAGCGGGGGGCGGTGAGACCCAGTACTTC. Translation: CASSLDGAGGGETQYF.

This clone turned up a few times. The gene calls are TRBV30 and TRBJ1-1; D gene ambiguous. The CDR3 contains 14 residues. The germline V and J ends were trimmed by 5 bases and 4 bases, with 17 bases remaining between them. The germline V gene encodes CDR1 GTSNPN and CDR2 SVGIG (reference sequence). CDR3 sequence (DNA): TGTGCCTGGGTACCCGACAATGGGCGCACTGAAGCTTTCTTT. Its translation is CAWVPDNGRTEAFF. Full variable domain (missing parts from reference TRBV30 and TRBJ1-1): SQTIHQWPATLVQPVGSPLSLECTVEGTSNPNLYWYRQAAGRGLQLLFYSVGIGQISSEVPQNLSASRPQDRQFILSSKKLLLSDSGFYLCAWVPDNGRTEAFFGQGTRLTVV.

This chain uses TRBV28 with TRBJ2-5, with 10 positions matching TRBD2. Unmatched junction bases numbered 11, after V lost 5 bases and J lost 5 bases. The CDR3 covers 16 residues. Germline V lookup: CDR1 MDHEN, CDR2 SYDVKM. In DNA, the CDR3 is TGTGCCAGCAGTGGGGCGAGCGGGAGGGCCTCGGAGACCCAGTACTTC. Translating it yields CASSGASGRASETQYF.

This clone was counted only a few times. The rearrangement links TRBV18 to TRBJ2-3; 7 bases line up with TRBD2. Losses at the gene ends were 3 bases for V and 6 bases for J; bases not matched to a gene: 6. Per the germline V gene, CDR1 is KGHSH and CDR2 is LQKENI. The CDR3 contains 14 residues. This CDR3 is CASSPGREMDTQYF. Written as DNA, the CDR3 is TGTGCCAGCTCACCCGGGCGGGAGATGGATACGCAGTATTTT. Combining the CDR3 with reference TRBV18 and TRBJ2-3 gives the whole variable domain NAGVMQNPRHLVRRRGQEARLRCSPMKGHSHVYWYRQLPEEGLKFMVYLQKENIIDESGMPKERFSAEFPKEGPSILRIQQVVRGDSAAYFCASSPGREMDTQYFGPGTRLTVL.

Points on this clone: The CDR3 does not end in the conserved phenylalanine or tryptophan, so this is likely a read error. V usage is TRBV30 and J usage is TRBJ1-2; tentatively, D is TRBD1 (5 bases). The V end was cut by 0 bases, the J end by 7 bases, with 6 bases between. This CDR3 is built from 11 residues. Germline CDR1 is GTSNPN and CDR2 is SVGIG (reference sequence). The CDR3 region is CAWSVQGGYTV. CDR3 DNA: TGTGCCTGGAGTGTTCAGGGTGGCTACACCGTC.